Listed below are T cell receptor beta chains from one sample, sequenced in a study of CD8+ T cells in alopecia areata. Profiled with immunoSEQ multiplex PCR; TCRdb holds only in-frame clones, not every one. There are about 150,000 clones in the sample; about three fifths occur only once, and 0.91% lies in the top ten. The sample here was CD4+ T cells sorted from blood, taken at week 4, from a patient treated with tofacitinib. The receptors come from a human donor with alopecia areata. Both conserved end residues are part of each CDR3. Fields, in order: D gene, clone size, J gene, CDR3 length, V gene, CDR3 protein, CDR3 DNA. A D gene is named only where the DNA matches it firmly. The size field is filled for only some rows; it gives once, few, many or a size class.

.	.	TRBJ1-1	12	TRBV29-1	CSVTKSATEAFF	TGCAGCGTTACTAAAAGCGCCACTGAAGCTTTCTTT
.	.	TRBJ1-1	15	TRBV5-1	CASSRSTDRNTEAFF	TGCGCCAGCAGCCGATCCACCGACAGGAACACTGAAGCTTTCTTT
.	.	TRBJ1-5	16	TRBV19	CASSKGPGTRGEPQHF	TGTGCCAGTAGTAAGGGCCCCGGGACACGTGGGGAGCCCCAGCATTTT
.	.	TRBJ1-1	9	TRBV30	CAYDREAFF	TGTGCCTACGACAGGGAAGCTTTCTTT
.	.	TRBJ1-2	15	TRBV30	CAWNLGQSSNYGYTF	TGTGCCTGGAACCTCGGACAGAGCTCTAACTATGGCTACACCTTC
.	once	TRBJ2-5	13	TRBV4-1	CASSQGGSETQYF	TGCGCCAGCAGCCAAGGGGGGAGTGAGACCCAGTACTTC
.	.	TRBJ2-1	12	TRBV9	CASSVVGGEQFF	TGTGCCAGCAGCGTAGTCGGGGGCGAGCAGTTCTTC
.	few	TRBJ2-7	14	TRBV30	CAWSVGLTSYEQYF	TGTGCCTGGAGTGTTGGACTGACCTCCTACGAGCAGTACTTC
.	.	TRBJ2-5	12	TRBV29-1	CSVAIGGETQYF	TGCAGCGTTGCTATCGGGGGAGAGACCCAGTACTTC
TRBD1	.	TRBJ1-1	12	TRBV5-4	CASSLVSGGAFF	TGTGCCAGCAGCTTGGTTTCAGGGGGAGCTTTCTTT
.	.	TRBJ2-5	15	TRBV5-6	CASSGGTPREETQYF	TGTGCCAGCAGCGGGGGGACCCCCCGTGAGGAGACCCAGTACTTC
TRBD1	.	TRBJ2-7	15	TRBV11-2	CASSLDYRGPYEQYF	TGTGCCAGCAGCTTAGACTACAGGGGGCCGTACGAGCAGTACTTC
TRBD2	.	TRBJ2-3	15	TRBV2	CASSRMGTSGDTQYF	TGTGCCAGCTCCCGGATGGGGACTAGCGGTGATACGCAGTATTTT
.	.	TRBJ2-1	14	TRBV27	CASSLGRPYNEQFF	TGTGCCAGCAGTTTAGGGCGCCCCTACAATGAGCAGTTCTTC
.	.	TRBJ2-7	14	TRBV6-6	CASSRRGPTYEQYF	TGTGCCAGCAGTCGGCGGGGTCCGACCTACGAGCAGTACTTC
.	.	TRBJ2-1	13	TRBV1	CTSRGSRRNEQFF	TGCACCAGCAGAGGGTCTCGGAGGAATGAGCAGTTCTTC